A single TCR beta chain is shown here with its context. Unique molecular identifiers were affixed to single, distinct cDNA molecules. TCRdb analysed the 5' RACE reads with MiXCR anew, one entry per CDR3 protein. The repertoire holds approximately 69,000 distinct CDR3 sequences, with around 10% as singletons. This specimen comes from a study of early T cells in non-severe SARS-CoV-2 infection. Study overall: Chains were unpaired, as sequencing was done on bulk RNA from unsorted whole blood.

Trimming removed 4 bases at V and 6 bases at J, with 9 bases between. The length of the CDR3 is 12 residues. CDR1 is SGHTS, CDR2 YDEGEE, per germline. This receptor was identified in an adult who was a healthcare worker with PCR-confirmed SARS-CoV-2 infection or an uninfected control (not recorded which). This chain joins TRBV5-8 and TRBJ2-3; unclear D gene. This specimen consisted of whole blood, obtained at baseline. CDR3 sequence reads: CASSTLRDTQYF. For the CDR3, the DNA is TGTGCCAGCAGCACCCTGAGGGATACGCAGTATTTT.